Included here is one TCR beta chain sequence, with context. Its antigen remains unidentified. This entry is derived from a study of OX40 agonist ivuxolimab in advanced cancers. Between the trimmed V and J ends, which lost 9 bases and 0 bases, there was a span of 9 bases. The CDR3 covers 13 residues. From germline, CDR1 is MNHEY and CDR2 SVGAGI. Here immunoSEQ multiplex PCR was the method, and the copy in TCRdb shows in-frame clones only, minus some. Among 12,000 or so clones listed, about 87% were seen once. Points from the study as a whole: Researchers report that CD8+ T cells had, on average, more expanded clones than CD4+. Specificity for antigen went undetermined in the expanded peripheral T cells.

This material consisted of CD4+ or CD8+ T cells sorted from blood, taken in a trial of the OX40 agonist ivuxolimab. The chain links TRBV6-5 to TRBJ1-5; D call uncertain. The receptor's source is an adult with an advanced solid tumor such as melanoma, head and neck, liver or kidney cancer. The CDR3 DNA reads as TGTGCCAGTCGATTAGATAGCAATCAGCCCCAGCATTTT. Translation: CASRLDSNQPQHF.